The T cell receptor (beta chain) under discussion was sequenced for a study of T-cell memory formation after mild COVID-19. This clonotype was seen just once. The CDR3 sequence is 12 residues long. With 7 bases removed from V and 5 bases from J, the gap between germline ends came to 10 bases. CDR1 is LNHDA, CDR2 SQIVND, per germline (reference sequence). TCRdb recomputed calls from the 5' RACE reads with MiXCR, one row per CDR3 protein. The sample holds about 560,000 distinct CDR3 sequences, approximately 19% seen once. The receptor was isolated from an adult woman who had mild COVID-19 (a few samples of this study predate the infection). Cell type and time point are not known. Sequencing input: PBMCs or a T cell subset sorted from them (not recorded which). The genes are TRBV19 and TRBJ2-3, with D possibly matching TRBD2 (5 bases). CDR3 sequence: CASKASLDTQYF. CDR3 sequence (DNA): TGTGCCAGTAAGGCTAGCTTAGATACGCAGTATTTT. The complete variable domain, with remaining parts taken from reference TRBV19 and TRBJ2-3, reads DGGITQSPKYLFRKEGQNVTLSCEQNLNHDAMYWYRQDPGQGLRLIYYSQIVNDFQKGDIAEGYSVSREKKESFPLTVTSAQKNPTAFYLCASKASLDTQYFGPGTRLTVL.